A selection of T cell receptor beta chains follows, all from one sample in a study of neoadjuvant anti-PD-1 for oral cavity cancer. The table came from immunoSEQ multiplex PCR; TCRdb's copy has only in-frame clones and leaves some out. The sample consists of about 62,000 clones, approximately 80% of them appearing once. Material: PBMCs, obtained before nivolumab (anti-PD-1) treatment. The receptors stem from a person between 40 and 85 years old with oral cavity squamous cell carcinoma. The CDR3 runs from the conserved cysteine through the conserved F or W. Fields, in order: V gene, J gene, D gene, clone size, CDR3 protein, CDR3 DNA. The D gene is left open where the match is weak. Some rows have no size entry. The others give once, few or many, or a class for an expanded clone.

v_gene: TRBV27
j_gene: TRBJ2-1
d_gene: .
abundance: .
CDR3aa: CASSPLGLYNEQFF
CDR3nt: TGTGCCAGCAGTCCCCTGGGACTTTACAATGAGCAGTTCTTC

v_gene: TRBV2
j_gene: TRBJ2-7
d_gene: .
abundance: few
CDR3aa: CASRWATEQYF
CDR3nt: TGTGCCAGCAGATGGGCCACCGAGCAGTACTTC

v_gene: TRBV4-1
j_gene: TRBJ1-1
d_gene: TRBD1
abundance: .
CDR3aa: CASSQDTGGAQGTEAFF
CDR3nt: TGCGCCAGCAGCCAAGATACGGGTGGGGCACAGGGGACTGAAGCTTTCTTT

v_gene: TRBV6-1
j_gene: TRBJ1-5
d_gene: TRBD1
abundance: few
CDR3aa: CASSGRDRRDQPQHF
CDR3nt: TGTGCCAGCAGTGGGCGGGACAGGAGGGATCAGCCCCAGCATTTT

v_gene: TRBV6-6
j_gene: TRBJ2-7
d_gene: .
abundance: .
CDR3aa: CASSYSLSSSYEQYF
CDR3nt: TGTGCCAGCAGTTACTCTCTATCAAGCTCCTACGAGCAGTACTTC

v_gene: TRBV14
j_gene: TRBJ1-1
d_gene: .
abundance: .
CDR3aa: CASSPRGRVTEAFF
CDR3nt: TGTGCCAGCAGCCCCCGGGGCAGGGTCACTGAAGCTTTCTTT

v_gene: TRBV2
j_gene: TRBJ1-6
d_gene: TRBD1
abundance: .
CDR3aa: CASRGQGIGNSPLHF
CDR3nt: TGTGCCAGCAGGGGACAGGGTATTGGCAATTCACCCCTCCACTTT

v_gene: TRBV28
j_gene: TRBJ1-4
d_gene: .
abundance: .
CDR3aa: CASSGSIGKTNEKLFF
CDR3nt: TGTGCCAGCAGTGGATCTATCGGAAAAACTAATGAAAAACTGTTTTTT

v_gene: TRBV4-1
j_gene: TRBJ2-5
d_gene: TRBD1
abundance: .
CDR3aa: CASSQGEGARETQYF
CDR3nt: TGCGCCAGCAGCCAAGGAGAGGGGGCCCGGGAGACCCAGTACTTC

v_gene: TRBV11-2
j_gene: TRBJ1-4
d_gene: .
abundance: .
CDR3aa: CASSLSLSATNEKLFF
CDR3nt: TGTGCCAGCAGCCTTTCCTTATCGGCGACTAATGAAAAACTGTTTTTT

v_gene: TRBV11-2
j_gene: TRBJ2-5
d_gene: .
abundance: .
CDR3aa: CASSLLRGPQETQYF
CDR3nt: TGTGCCAGCAGCTTATTACGGGGGCCTCAAGAGACCCAGTACTTC

v_gene: TRBV9
j_gene: TRBJ2-3
d_gene: .
abundance: .
CDR3aa: CASSVALGGTDTQYF
CDR3nt: TGTGCCAGCAGCGTAGCTCTGGGGGGCACAGATACGCAGTATTTT

v_gene: TRBV7-9
j_gene: TRBJ1-4
d_gene: TRBD1
abundance: few
CDR3aa: CASSTGGPGGEKLFF
CDR3nt: TGTGCCAGCAGCACAGGGGGCCCAGGCGGTGAAAAACTGTTTTTT

v_gene: TRBV5-6
j_gene: TRBJ1-3
d_gene: .
abundance: .
CDR3aa: CASSLAGSGNTIYF
CDR3nt: TGTGCCAGCAGCTTGGCGGGCTCTGGAAACACCATATATTTT

v_gene: TRBV19
j_gene: TRBJ1-5
d_gene: .
abundance: .
CDR3aa: CASLRRGEGNQPQHF
CDR3nt: TGTGCCTCCCTGCGTCGGGGAGAGGGCAATCAGCCCCAGCATTTT

v_gene: TRBV4-1
j_gene: TRBJ2-7
d_gene: .
abundance: .
CDR3aa: CASSHDYATYEQYF
CDR3nt: TGCGCCAGCAGCCACGACTATGCAACCTACGAGCAGTACTTC

v_gene: TRBV14
j_gene: TRBJ2-7
d_gene: TRBD2
abundance: .
CDR3aa: CASSRWTSGRNEQYF
CDR3nt: TGTGCCAGCAGCCGTTGGACTAGCGGGAGGAACGAGCAGTACTTC

v_gene: TRBV13
j_gene: TRBJ2-5
d_gene: TRBD1
abundance: .
CDR3aa: CASSPGQEETQYF
CDR3nt: TGTGCCAGCAGCCCCGGACAGGAAGAGACCCAGTACTTC

v_gene: TRBV6-5
j_gene: TRBJ1-6
d_gene: .
abundance: few
CDR3aa: CASSADGPSPLHF
CDR3nt: TGTGCCAGCAGTGCCGACGGGCCTTCACCCCTCCACTTT

v_gene: TRBV11-3
j_gene: TRBJ2-7
d_gene: TRBD2
abundance: .
CDR3aa: CASSLGARELYEQYF
CDR3nt: TGTGCCAGCAGCTTAGGGGCGCGGGAGCTCTACGAGCAGTACTTC

v_gene: TRBV5-1
j_gene: TRBJ1-2
d_gene: .
abundance: .
CDR3aa: CASSLDWGADAGYTF
CDR3nt: TGCGCCAGCAGCTTGGATTGGGGCGCCGATGCTGGCTACACCTTC

v_gene: TRBV7-9
j_gene: TRBJ1-2
d_gene: .
abundance: .
CDR3aa: CASSSVERSKAEYGYTF
CDR3nt: TGTGCCAGCAGCTCCGTAGAAAGGTCTAAGGCGGAGTATGGCTACACCTTC

v_gene: TRBV28
j_gene: TRBJ2-7
d_gene: .
abundance: .
CDR3aa: CASSFLQPYEQYF
CDR3nt: TGTGCCAGCAGTTTTTTACAGCCCTACGAGCAGTACTTC

v_gene: TRBV10-1
j_gene: TRBJ1-2
d_gene: .
abundance: few
CDR3aa: CASSEGYGYTF
CDR3nt: TGCGCCAGCAGTGAAGGTTATGGCTACACCTTC

v_gene: TRBV5-5
j_gene: TRBJ1-6
d_gene: .
abundance: .
CDR3aa: CASSLEPSASSYNSPLHF
CDR3nt: TGTGCCAGCAGCTTGGAACCGTCGGCTAGCTCCTATAATTCACCCCTCCACTTT

v_gene: TRBV19
j_gene: TRBJ1-4
d_gene: TRBD1
abundance: few
CDR3aa: CASSKGQGFSNEKLFF
CDR3nt: TGTGCCAGTAGTAAGGGACAGGGCTTCTCCAACGAAAAACTGTTTTTT

v_gene: TRBV5-1
j_gene: TRBJ2-5
d_gene: TRBD2
abundance: .
CDR3aa: CASSSQVAGGEETQYF
CDR3nt: TGCGCCAGCAGCTCCCAAGTAGCGGGGGGCGAAGAGACCCAGTACTTC

v_gene: TRBV11-2
j_gene: TRBJ1-5
d_gene: .
abundance: .
CDR3aa: CASSSGLGGNQPQHF
CDR3nt: TGTGCCAGCAGTTCCGGTCTCGGGGGCAATCAGCCCCAGCATTTT

v_gene: TRBV9
j_gene: TRBJ2-1
d_gene: .
abundance: .
CDR3aa: CASSVGSRNEQFF
CDR3nt: TGTGCCAGCAGCGTAGGATCGCGTAATGAGCAGTTCTTC

v_gene: TRBV10-1
j_gene: TRBJ2-5
d_gene: .
abundance: .
CDR3aa: CASTGSASGQETQYF
CDR3nt: TGCGCCAGCACCGGCTCGGCGAGCGGGCAAGAGACCCAGTACTTC

v_gene: TRBV11-3
j_gene: TRBJ2-2
d_gene: .
abundance: .
CDR3aa: CASSLSGVGTGELFF
CDR3nt: TGTGCCAGCAGCTTATCCGGGGTCGGAACCGGGGAGCTGTTTTTT

v_gene: TRBV5-1
j_gene: TRBJ1-1
d_gene: .
abundance: .
CDR3aa: CASRGFMNTEAFF
CDR3nt: TGCGCCAGCAGGGGTTTCATGAACACTGAAGCTTTCTTT

v_gene: TRBV2
j_gene: TRBJ1-2
d_gene: TRBD1
abundance: .
CDR3aa: CASSSETGAYGYTF
CDR3nt: TGTGCCAGCAGTTCCGAGACAGGGGCCTATGGCTACACCTTC

v_gene: TRBV10-3
j_gene: TRBJ2-1
d_gene: TRBD2
abundance: .
CDR3aa: CAISESTSVEQFF
CDR3nt: TGTGCCATCAGTGAGTCAACTAGCGTCGAGCAGTTCTTC

v_gene: TRBV6-5
j_gene: TRBJ1-2
d_gene: TRBD1
abundance: once
CDR3aa: CASRGAGTGLGYTF
CDR3nt: TGTGCCAGCAGGGGGGCCGGGACAGGGCTTGGCTACACCTTC

v_gene: TRBV6-4
j_gene: TRBJ2-1
d_gene: .
abundance: .
CDR3aa: CASSLGDGNEQFF
CDR3nt: TGTGCCAGCAGTTTAGGGGATGGCAATGAGCAGTTCTTC

v_gene: TRBV15
j_gene: TRBJ2-7
d_gene: .
abundance: .
CDR3aa: CATSRLGDEQYF
CDR3nt: TGTGCCACCAGCAGATTGGGGGACGAGCAGTACTTC

v_gene: TRBV29-1
j_gene: TRBJ2-7
d_gene: TRBD2
abundance: .
CDR3aa: CSVEGDYPYEQYF
CDR3nt: TGCAGCGTCGAAGGGGACTACCCCTACGAGCAGTACTTC

v_gene: TRBV7-3
j_gene: TRBJ2-2
d_gene: .
abundance: .
CDR3aa: CASSFGPGAGELFF
CDR3nt: TGTGCCAGCAGCTTCGGCCCGGGGGCCGGGGAGCTGTTTTTT